This TCR beta chain derives from a study of T cell clonotyping in hematopoietic cell transplantation. Here immunoSEQ multiplex PCR was the method, and the copy in TCRdb shows in-frame clones only, minus some. Of around 15,000 clones detected, just over 90% appear once; the ten largest clones hold around 2%. The time point was: recipient sample about 28 days before transplant, after cytoreduction. Trimming shortened V by 5 bases and J by 6 bases, and 11 bases separated the two germline ends. CDR3 size: 13 residues. CDR1 LNHDA and CDR2 SQIVND come from the germline V gene (reference sequence). Study observations and caveats: No sorting was done, leaving CD4 and CD8 contributions mixed.

On this clone: The antigen is not known.

The clonotype comes from a man between 18 and 29 years old with biphenotypic leukemia. Some clones in this sample may be carry-over from other donors' samples. Sequenced material: peripheral blood mononuclear cells, taken before stem cell transplant. This chain links TRBV19 with TRBJ2-1; D not resolved. The CDR3 spells CASSSGRLNEQFF. CDR3 nucleotide sequence: TGTGCCAGTAGTTCCGGACGGCTCAATGAGCAGTTCTTC.